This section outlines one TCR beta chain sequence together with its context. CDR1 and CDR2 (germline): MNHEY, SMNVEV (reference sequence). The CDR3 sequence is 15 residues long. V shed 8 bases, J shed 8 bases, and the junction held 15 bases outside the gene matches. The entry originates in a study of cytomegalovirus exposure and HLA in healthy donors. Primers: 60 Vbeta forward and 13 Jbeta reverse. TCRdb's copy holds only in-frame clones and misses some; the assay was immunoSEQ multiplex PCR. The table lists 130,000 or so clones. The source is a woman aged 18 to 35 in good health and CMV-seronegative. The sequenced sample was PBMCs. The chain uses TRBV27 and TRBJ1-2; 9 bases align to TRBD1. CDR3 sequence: CASRAWSGTGYGYTF. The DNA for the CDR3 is TGTGCCAGCCGAGCTTGGTCCGGGACAGGGTACGGCTACACCTTC.